A single TCR beta chain is shown here with its context. TCRdb's copy holds only in-frame clones and misses some; the assay was immunoSEQ multiplex PCR. The sample lists 350,000 to 550,000 clones, around 90% occurring once. This entry is derived from a study of blood T cell repertoires in COVID-19. Trimming cost V 9 bases and J 4 bases; bases outside gene matches: 12. The CDR3 loop spans 17 amino acids. Germline V gene sequence: CDR1 MDHEN, CDR2 SYDVKM. The TCR comes from a woman between 18 and 29 years old with acute COVID-19. Sequenced input: PBMCs or T cells enriched from blood (not recorded which). The chain combines TRBV28 with TRBJ2-1, with 13 bases fitting TRBD2. Written as DNA, the CDR3 is TGTGCCAGTTCCTCCTCCGGACTAGCGGGAGTATACAATGAGCAGTTCTTC. Protein: CASSSSGLAGVYNEQFF.